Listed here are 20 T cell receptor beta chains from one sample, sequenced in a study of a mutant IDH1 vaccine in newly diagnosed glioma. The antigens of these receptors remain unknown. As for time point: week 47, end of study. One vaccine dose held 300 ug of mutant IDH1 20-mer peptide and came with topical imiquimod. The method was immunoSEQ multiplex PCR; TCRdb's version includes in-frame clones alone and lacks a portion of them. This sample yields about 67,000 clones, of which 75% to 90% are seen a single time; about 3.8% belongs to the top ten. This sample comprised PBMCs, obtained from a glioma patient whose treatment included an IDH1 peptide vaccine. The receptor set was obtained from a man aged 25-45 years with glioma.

The CDR3 protein is CASSLIGPLGNTIYF. Written as DNA, the CDR3 is TGTGCCAGCAGCTTGATAGGCCCGTTGGGAAACACCATATATTTT. The gene calls are TRBV5-6 and TRBJ1-3, with D hard to call. The CDR3 is made up of 15 amino acids. Germline V gives CDR1 SGHDT, CDR2 YYEEEE. The ends were cut back, 1 base at V and 4 bases at J, with 12 bases in the middle.

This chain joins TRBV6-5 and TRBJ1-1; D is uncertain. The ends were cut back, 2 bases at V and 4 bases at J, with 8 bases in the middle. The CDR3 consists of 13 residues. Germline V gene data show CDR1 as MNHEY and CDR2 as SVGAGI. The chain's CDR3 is CASSYLTSTEAFF. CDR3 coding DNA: TGTGCCAGCAGTTACCTCACGAGCACTGAAGCTTTCTTT.

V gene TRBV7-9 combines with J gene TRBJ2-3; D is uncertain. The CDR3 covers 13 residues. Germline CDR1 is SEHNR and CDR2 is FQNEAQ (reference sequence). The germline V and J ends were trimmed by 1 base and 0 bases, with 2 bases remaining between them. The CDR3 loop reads CASSLESTDTQYF. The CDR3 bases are TGTGCCAGCAGCTTAGAAAGCACAGATACGCAGTATTTT.

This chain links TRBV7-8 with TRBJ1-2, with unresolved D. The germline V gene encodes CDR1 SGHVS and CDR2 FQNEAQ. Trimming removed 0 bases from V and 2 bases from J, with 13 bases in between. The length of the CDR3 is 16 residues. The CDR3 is CASSLAASSVNYGYTF. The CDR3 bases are TGTGCCAGCAGCTTAGCGGCCTCCTCCGTAAACTATGGCTACACCTTC.

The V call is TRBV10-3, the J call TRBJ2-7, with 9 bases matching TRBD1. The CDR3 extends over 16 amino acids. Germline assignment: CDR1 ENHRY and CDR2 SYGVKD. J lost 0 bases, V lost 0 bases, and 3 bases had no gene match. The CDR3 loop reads CAISESRTGDSYEQYF. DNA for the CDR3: TGTGCCATCAGTGAGTCCAGGACAGGGGACTCCTACGAGCAGTACTTC.

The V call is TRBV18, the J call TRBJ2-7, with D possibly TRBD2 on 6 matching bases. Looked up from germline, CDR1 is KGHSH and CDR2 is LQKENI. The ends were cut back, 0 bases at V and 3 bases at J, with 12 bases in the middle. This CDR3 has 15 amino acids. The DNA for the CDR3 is TGTGCCAGCTCACCACCGTCTCCGGGGGTCTACGAGCAGTACTTC. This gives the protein CASSPPSPGVYEQYF.

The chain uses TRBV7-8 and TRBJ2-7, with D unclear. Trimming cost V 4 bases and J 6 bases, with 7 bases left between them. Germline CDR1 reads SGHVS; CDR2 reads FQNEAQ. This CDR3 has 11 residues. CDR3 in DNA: TGTGCCAGCAGCTCCTGGGTCGAGCAGTACTTC. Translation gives CASSSWVEQYF. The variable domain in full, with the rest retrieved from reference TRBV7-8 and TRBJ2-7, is GAGVSQSPRYKVAKRGQDVALRCDPISGHVSLFWYQQALGQGPEFLTYFQNEAQLDKSGLPSDRFFAERPEGSVSTLKIQRTQQEDSAVYLCASSSWVEQYFGPGTRLTVT.

CDR3 nucleotides: TGTGCCAGCTCACCCACAGGAGACCGTAATGAAAAACTGTTTTTT. Translating gives CASSPTGDRNEKLFF. The chain couples TRBV18 to TRBJ1-4; D is perhaps TRBD1 (5 bases). This CDR3 has 15 amino acids. CDR1 KGHSH and CDR2 LQKENI come from the germline V gene. V lost 3 bases to trimming and J lost 4 bases, with 12 bases between them.

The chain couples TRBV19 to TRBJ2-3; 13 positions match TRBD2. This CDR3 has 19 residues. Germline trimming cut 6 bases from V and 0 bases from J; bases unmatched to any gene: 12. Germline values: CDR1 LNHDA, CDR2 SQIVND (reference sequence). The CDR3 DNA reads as TGTGCCAGTAGCTTACTAGCGGGGGGGCCCCTTGGAAGCACAGATACGCAGTATTTT. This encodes CASSLLAGGPLGSTDTQYF.

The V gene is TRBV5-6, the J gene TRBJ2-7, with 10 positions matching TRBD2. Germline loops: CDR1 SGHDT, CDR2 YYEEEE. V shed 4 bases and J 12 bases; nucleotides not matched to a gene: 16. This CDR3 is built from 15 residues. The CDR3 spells CASSTWGGLAEGRYF. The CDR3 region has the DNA TGTGCCAGCAGCACCTGGGGCGGACTAGCGGAGGGCCGGTACTTC.

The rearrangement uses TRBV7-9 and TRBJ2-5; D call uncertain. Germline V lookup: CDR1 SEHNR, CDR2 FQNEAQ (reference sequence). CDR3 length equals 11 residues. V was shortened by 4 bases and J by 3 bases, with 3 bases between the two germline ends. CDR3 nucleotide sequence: TGTGCCAGCAGCTCTAAAGAGACCCAGTACTTC. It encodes CASSSKETQYF.

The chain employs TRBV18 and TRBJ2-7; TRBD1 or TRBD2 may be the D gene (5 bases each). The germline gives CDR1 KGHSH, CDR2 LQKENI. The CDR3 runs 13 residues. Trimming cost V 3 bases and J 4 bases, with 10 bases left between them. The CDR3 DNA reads TGTGCCAGCTCACCCCGGGACCGGTACGAGCAGTACTTC. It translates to CASSPRDRYEQYF.

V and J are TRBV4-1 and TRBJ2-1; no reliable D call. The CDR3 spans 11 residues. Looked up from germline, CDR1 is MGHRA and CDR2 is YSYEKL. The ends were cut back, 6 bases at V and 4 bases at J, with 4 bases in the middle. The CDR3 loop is CASRGYNEQFF. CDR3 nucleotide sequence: TGCGCCAGCAGAGGTTACAATGAGCAGTTCTTC.

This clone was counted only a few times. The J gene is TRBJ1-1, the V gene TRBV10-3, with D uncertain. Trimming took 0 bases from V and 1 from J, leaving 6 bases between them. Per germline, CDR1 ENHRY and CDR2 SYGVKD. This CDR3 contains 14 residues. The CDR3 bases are TGTGCCATCAGTGAGTCGGGCAGGAACACTGAAGCTTTCTTT. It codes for CAISESGRNTEAFF.

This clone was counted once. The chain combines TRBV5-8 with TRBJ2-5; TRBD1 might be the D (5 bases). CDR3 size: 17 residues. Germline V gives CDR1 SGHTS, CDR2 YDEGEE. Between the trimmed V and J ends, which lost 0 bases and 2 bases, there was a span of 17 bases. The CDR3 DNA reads TGTGCCAGCAGCTTGGCCGGCTTCCTGGGGCCTCAAGAGACCCAGTACTTC. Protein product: CASSLAGFLGPQETQYF. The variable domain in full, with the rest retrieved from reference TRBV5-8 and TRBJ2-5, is EAGVTQSPTHLIKTRGQQATLRCSPISGHTSVYWYQQALGLGLQFLLWYDEGEERNRGNFPPRFSGRQFPNYSSELNVNALELEDSALYLCASSLAGFLGPQETQYFGPGTRLLVL.

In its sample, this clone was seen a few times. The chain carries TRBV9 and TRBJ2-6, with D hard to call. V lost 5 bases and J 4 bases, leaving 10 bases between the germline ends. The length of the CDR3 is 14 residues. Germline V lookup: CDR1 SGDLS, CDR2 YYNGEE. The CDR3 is CASSVNTGANVLTF. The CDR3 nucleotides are TGTGCCAGCAGTGTAAACACAGGGGCCAACGTCCTGACTTTC.

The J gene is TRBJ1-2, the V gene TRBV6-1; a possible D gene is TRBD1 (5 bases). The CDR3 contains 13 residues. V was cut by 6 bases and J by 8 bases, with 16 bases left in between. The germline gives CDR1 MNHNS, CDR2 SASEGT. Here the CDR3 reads CASRIPGLWGYTF. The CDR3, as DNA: TGTGCCAGCAGGATACCGGGACTGTGGGGCTACACCTTC.

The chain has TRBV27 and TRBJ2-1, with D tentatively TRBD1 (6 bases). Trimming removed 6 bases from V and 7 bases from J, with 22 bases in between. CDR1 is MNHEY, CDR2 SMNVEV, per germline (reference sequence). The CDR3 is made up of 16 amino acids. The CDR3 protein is CASRPGDRGTSNEQFF. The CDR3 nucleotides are TGTGCCAGCAGACCAGGGGACCGGGGTACTTCAAATGAGCAGTTCTTC.

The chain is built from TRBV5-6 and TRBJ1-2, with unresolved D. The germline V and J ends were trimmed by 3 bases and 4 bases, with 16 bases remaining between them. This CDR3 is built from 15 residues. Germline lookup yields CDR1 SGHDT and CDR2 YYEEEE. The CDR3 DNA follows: TGTGCCAGCAGCTCGGGAGGCCTTTTCCCCTATGGCTACACCTTC. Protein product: CASSSGGLFPYGYTF.

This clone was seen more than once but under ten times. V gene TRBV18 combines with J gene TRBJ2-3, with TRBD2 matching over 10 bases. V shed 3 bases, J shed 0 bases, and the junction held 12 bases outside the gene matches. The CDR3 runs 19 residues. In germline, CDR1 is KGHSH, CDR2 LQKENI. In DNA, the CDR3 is TGTGCCAGCTCACCGAGAGCGGGGGGGCCCTATACTAGCACAGATACGCAGTATTTT. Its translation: CASSPRAGGPYTSTDTQYF.